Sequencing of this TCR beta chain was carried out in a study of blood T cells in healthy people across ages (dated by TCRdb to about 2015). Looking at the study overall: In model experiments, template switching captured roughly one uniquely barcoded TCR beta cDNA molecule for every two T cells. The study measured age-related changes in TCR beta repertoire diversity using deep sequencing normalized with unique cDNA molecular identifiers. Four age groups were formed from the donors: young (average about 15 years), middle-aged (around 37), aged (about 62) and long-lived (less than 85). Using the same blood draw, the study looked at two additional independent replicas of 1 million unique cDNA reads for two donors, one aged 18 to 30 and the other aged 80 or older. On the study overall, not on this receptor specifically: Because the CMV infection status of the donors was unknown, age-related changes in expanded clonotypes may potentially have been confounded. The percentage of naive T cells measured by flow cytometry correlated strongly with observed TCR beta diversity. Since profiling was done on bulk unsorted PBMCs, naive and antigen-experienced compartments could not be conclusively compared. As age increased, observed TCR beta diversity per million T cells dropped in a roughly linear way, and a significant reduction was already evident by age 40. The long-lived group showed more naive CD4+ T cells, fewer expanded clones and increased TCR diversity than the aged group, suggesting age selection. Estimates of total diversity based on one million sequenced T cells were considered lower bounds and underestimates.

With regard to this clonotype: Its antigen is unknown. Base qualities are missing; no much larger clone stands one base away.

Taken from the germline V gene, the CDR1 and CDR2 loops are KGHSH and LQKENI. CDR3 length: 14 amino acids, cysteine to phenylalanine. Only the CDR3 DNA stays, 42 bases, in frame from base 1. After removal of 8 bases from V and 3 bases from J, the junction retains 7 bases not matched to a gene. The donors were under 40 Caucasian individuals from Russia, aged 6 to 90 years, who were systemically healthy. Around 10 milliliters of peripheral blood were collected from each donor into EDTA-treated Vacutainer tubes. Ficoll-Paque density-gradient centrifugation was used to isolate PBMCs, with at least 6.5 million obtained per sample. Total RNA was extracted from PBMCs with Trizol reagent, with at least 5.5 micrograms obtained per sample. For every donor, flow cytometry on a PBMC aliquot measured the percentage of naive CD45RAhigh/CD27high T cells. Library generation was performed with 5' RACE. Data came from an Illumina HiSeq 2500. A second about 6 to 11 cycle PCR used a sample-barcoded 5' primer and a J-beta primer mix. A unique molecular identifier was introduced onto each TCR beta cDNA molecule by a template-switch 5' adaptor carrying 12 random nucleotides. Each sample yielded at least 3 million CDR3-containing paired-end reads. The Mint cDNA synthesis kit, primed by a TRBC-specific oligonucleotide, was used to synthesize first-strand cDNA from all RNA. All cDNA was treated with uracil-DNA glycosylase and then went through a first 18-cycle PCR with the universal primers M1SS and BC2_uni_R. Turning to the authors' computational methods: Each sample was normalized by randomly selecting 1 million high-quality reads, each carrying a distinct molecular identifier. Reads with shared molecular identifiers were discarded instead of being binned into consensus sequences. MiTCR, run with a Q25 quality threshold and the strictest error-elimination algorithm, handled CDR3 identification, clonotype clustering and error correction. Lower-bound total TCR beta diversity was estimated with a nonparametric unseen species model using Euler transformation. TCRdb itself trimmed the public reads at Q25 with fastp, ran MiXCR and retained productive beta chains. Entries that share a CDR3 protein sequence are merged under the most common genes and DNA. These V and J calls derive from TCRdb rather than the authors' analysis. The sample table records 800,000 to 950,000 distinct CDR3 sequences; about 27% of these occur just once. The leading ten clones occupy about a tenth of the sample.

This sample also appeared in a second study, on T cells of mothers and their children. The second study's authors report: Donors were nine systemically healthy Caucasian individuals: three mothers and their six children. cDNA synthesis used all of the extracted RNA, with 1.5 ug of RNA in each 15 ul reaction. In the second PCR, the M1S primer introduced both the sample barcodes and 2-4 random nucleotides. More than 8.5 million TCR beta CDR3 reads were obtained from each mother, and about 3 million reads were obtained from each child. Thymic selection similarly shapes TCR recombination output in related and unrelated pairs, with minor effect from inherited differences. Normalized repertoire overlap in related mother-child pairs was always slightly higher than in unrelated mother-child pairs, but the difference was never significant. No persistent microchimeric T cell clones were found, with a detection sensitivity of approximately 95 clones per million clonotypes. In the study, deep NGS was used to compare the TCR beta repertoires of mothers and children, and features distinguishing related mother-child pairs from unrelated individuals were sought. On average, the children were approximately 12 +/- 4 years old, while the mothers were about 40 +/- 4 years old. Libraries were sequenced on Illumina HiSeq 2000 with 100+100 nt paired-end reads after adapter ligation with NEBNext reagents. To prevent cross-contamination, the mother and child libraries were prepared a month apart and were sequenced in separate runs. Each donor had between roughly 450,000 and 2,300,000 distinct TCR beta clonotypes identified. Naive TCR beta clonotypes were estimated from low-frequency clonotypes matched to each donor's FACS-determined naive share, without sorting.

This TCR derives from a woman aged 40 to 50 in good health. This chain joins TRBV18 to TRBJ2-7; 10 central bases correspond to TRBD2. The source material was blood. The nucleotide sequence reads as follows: TGTGCCAGCAGACGGAGGACTAGCGGCTACGAGCAGTACTTC. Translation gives CASRRRTSGYEQYF.